This passage covers 3 T cell receptor beta chains from one sample sequenced in a study of T cell changes during pregnancy in multiple sclerosis. Measured with immunoSEQ multiplex PCR; TCRdb has only the in-frame clones, and not every one. Altogether some 60,000 clones are present, 85% to 95% being singletons, with the ten largest covering about 3.8%. Sequences were derived from peripheral blood, sampled after pregnancy. Receptors were obtained from a female donor in good health, enrolled as a control in a pregnancy study.

This sequence joins TRBV6-6 and TRBJ2-7, with 9 positions matching TRBD2. V lost 7 bases and J lost 0; bases outside the gene matches: 4. The CDR3 loop spans 14 amino acids. The germline V gene encodes CDR1 MNHNY and CDR2 SVGAGI (reference sequence). The DNA for the CDR3 is TGTGCCAGCACGGTTAGCGGGAGCTCCTACGAGCAGTACTTC. It yields the protein CASTVSGSSYEQYF.

CDR3 in DNA: TGTGCCAGCAGCTTACTCAGGCAAGAGACCCAGTACTTC. This codes for CASSLLRQETQYF. The rearrangement uses TRBV7-2 and TRBJ2-5, with D hard to call. Per the germline V gene, CDR1 is SGHTA and CDR2 is FQGNSA. The CDR3 has 13 residues. Trimming cost V 2 bases and J 2 bases, with 6 bases left between them. The full variable domain, with the rest looked up from reference TRBV7-2 and TRBJ2-5, is GAGVSQSPSNKVTEKGKDVELRCDPISGHTALYWYRQSLGQGLEFLIYFQGNSAPDKSGLPSDRFSAERTGGSVSTLTIQRTQQEDSAVYLCASSLLRQETQYFGPGTRLLVL.

The chain links TRBV7-2 to TRBJ2-1, with TRBD2 identical over 14 bases. The CDR3 sequence is 16 residues long. Germline V gene sequence: CDR1 SGHTA, CDR2 FQGNSA. Germline trimming cut 6 bases from V and 9 bases from J; bases unmatched to any gene: 10. The CDR3 here is CASSQSRLAGGVEQFF. The DNA of the CDR3 is TGTGCCAGCAGTCAATCCCGACTAGCGGGAGGGGTTGAGCAGTTCTTC.